This T cell receptor beta chain was found in a study of graft-versus-host responses after intestinal transplantation. Study in general: Among the recipients, all got anti-thymocyte globulin induction and then tacrolimus and steroids for two to four years. Whole-study findings and limits: Some GvH clones appeared in ileal mucosa or blood before recipient bone marrow. Among circulating GvH clones, peak levels were associated with early post-transplant declines in HvG clones. Allografts of one patient group, those with graft-donor T cell macrochimerism, had high graft-versus-host to host-versus-graft clonal ratios.

Generated by immunoSEQ multiplex PCR, the TCRdb table keeps only in-frame clones and is missing some. This table holds tens of thousands of clones, roughly nine tenths found once. This clone has just one count. No antigen is known for it. V was shortened by 2 bases and J by 5 bases, with 11 bases between the two germline ends. Germline CDR1 MNHEY, CDR2 SMNVEV (reference sequence). The CDR3 is 14 amino acids. This sequence joins TRBV27 and TRBJ2-3; D unclear. The input for sequencing was unstimulated CD4+ T cells sorted from spleen or lymph node cells, taken before transplant. The source of this sequence is a human donor who was the organ donor for an intestinal transplant. The CDR3, as DNA: TGTGCCAGCAGTTTAAAAGGAGTTGGAGATACGCAGTATTTT. Its protein product is CASSLKGVGDTQYF.